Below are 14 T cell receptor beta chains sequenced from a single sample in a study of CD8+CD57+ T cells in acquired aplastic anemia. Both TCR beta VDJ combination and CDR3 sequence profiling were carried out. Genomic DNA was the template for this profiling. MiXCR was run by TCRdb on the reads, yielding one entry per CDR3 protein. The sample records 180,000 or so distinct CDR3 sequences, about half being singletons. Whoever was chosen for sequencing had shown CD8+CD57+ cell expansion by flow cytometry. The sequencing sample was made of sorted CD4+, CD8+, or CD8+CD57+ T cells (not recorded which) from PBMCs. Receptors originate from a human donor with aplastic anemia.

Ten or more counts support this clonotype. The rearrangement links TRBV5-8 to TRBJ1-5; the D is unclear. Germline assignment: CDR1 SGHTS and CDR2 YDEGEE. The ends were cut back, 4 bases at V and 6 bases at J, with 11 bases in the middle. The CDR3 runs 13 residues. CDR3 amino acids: CASSPGRSQPQHF. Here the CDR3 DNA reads TGTGCCAGCAGCCCAGGAAGAAGTCAGCCCCAGCATTTT.

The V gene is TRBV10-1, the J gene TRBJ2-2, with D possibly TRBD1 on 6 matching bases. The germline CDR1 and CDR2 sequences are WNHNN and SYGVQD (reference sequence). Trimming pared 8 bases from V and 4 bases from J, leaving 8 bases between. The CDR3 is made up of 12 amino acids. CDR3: CASGTLTGELFF. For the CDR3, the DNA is TGCGCCAGCGGGACACTCACCGGGGAGCTGTTTTTT.

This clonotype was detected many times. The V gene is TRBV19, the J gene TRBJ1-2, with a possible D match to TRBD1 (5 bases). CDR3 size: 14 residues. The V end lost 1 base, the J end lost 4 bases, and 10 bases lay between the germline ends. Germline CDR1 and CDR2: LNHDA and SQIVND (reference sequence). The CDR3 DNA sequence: TGTGCCAGTAGTATAGTGGGGCAGTCCTATGGCTACACCTTC. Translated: CASSIVGQSYGYTF.

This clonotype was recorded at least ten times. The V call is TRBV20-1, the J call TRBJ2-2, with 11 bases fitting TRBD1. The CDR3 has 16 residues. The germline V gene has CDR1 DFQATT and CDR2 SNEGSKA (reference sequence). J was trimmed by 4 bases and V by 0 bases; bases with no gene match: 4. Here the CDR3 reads CSARDRGTGGTGELFF. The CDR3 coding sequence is TGCAGTGCTAGAGATCGTGGGACAGGGGGCACCGGGGAGCTGTTTTTT.

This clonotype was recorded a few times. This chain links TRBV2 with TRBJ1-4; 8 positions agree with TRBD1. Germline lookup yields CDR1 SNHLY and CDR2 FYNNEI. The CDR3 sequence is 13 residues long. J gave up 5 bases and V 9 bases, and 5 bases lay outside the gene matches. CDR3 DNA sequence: TGTGCCAGAAGGGGGACAGGAAATGAAAAACTGTTTTTT. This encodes CARRGTGNEKLFF.

CDR3 loop: CASSQWAGGGWEQFF. In nucleotides, the CDR3 is TGTGCCAGCAGCCAATGGGCGGGAGGGGGCTGGGAGCAGTTCTTC. The chain employs TRBV3-1 and TRBJ2-1; the match to TRBD2 covers 9 bases. V was pared by 2 bases and J by 10 bases, with 9 bases of the junction left unmatched. The CDR3 has 15 residues. CDR1 LGHDT and CDR2 YNNKEL come from the germline V gene (reference sequence).

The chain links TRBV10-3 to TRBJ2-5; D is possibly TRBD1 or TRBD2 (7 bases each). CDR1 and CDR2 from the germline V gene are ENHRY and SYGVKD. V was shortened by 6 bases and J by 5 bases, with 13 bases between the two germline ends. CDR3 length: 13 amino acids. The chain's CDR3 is CAIRQGGVETQYF. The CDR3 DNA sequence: TGTGCCATCAGGCAGGGGGGGGTGGAGACCCAGTACTTC.

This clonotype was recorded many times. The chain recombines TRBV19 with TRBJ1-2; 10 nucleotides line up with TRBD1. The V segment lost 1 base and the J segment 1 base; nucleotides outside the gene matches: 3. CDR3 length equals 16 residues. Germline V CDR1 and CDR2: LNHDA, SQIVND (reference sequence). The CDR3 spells CASSIAGTGVNYGYTF. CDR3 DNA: TGTGCCAGTAGTATAGCCGGGACAGGGGTTAACTATGGCTACACCTTC.

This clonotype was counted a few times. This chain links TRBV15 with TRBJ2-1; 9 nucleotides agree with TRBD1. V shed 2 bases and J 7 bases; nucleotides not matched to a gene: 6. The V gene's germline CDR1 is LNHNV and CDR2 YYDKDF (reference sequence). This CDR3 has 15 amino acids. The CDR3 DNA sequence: TGTGCCACCAGCAGACCGGGACAGGGAGGAAATGAGCAGTTCTTC. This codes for CATSRPGQGGNEQFF.

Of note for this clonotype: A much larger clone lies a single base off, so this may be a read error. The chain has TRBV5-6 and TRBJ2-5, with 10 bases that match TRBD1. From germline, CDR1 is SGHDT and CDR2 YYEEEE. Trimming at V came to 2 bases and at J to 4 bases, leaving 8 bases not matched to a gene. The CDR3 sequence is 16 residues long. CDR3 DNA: TGTGCCAGCAGCTTTACCGGGACAGGGGCGGGAGAGACCCAGTACTTC. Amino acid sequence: CASSFTGTGAGETQYF.

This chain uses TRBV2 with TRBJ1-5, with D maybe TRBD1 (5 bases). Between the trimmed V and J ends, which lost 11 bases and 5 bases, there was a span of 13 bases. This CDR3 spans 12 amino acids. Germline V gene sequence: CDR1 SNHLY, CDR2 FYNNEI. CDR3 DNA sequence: TGTGCCTCCTCCGGGGACGATCAGCCCCAGCATTTT. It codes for CASSGDDQPQHF.

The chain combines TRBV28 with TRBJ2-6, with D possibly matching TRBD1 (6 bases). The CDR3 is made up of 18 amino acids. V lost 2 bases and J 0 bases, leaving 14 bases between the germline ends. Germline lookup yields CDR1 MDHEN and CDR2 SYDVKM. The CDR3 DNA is TGTGCCAGCAGTTTAAGACAGGACCCTTTCTCTGGGGCCAACGTCCTGACTTTC. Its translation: CASSLRQDPFSGANVLTF. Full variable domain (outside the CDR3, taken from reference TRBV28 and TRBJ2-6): DVKVTQSSRYLVKRTGEKVFLECVQDMDHENMFWYRQDPGLGLRLIYFSYDVKMKEKGDIPEGYSVSREKKERFSLILESASTNQTSMYLCASSLRQDPFSGANVLTFGAGSRLTVL.

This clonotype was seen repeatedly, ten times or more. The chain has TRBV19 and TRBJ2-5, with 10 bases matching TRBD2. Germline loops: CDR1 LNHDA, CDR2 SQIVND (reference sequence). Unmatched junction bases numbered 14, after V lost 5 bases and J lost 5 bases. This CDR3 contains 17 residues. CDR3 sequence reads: CASSVRPRLAGDETQYF. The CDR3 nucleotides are TGTGCCAGTAGTGTTCGCCCCCGGCTAGCGGGGGATGAGACCCAGTACTTC. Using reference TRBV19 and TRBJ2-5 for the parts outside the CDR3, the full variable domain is DGGITQSPKYLFRKEGQNVTLSCEQNLNHDAMYWYRQDPGQGLRLIYYSQIVNDFQKGDIAEGYSVSREKKESFPLTVTSAQKNPTAFYLCASSVRPRLAGDETQYFGPGTRLLVL.

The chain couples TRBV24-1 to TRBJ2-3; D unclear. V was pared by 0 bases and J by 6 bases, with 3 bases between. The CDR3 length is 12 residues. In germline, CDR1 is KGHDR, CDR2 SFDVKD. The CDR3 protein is CATSDLSDTQYF. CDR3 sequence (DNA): TGTGCCACCAGTGATTTGTCCGATACGCAGTATTTT.